This T cell receptor (beta chain) was identified in a study of CD8 T cells in Susac syndrome. Study-level findings and limits: Total CD8+ and CD8+ TEMRA repertoires contained around 15 and five Susac-specific public clones, respectively.

The germline V gene has CDR1 MGHRA and CDR2 YSYEKL. There are 15 residues in the CDR3. Between the trimmed V and J ends, which lost 5 bases and 7 bases, there was a span of 20 bases. Remarks on this clonotype: Antigen: not known.

Reverse transcription of about 0.45 to 1 ug RNA was performed with random hexamers. Via MiXCR, TCRdb re-called the immunoSEQ multiplex PCR reads, giving one row per CDR3 protein. The sample lists some 130,000 distinct CDR3 sequences; just under 95% were seen once. This chain joins TRBV4-1 and TRBJ1-2; no firm D call. Sequencing input: CD8+ T cells from PBMCs. The source of this sequence is a human donor with Susac syndrome. The CDR3 reads CASSERATTVTGYTF. CDR3 DNA sequence: TGCGCCAGCAGCGAGAGGGCCACAACCGTTACTGGCTACACCTTC.